This is a list of T cell receptor beta chains from one sample in a study of T-cell memory formation after mild COVID-19. TCRdb itself ran the 5' RACE reads through MiXCR, one entry per CDR3 protein. In the table there are 50,000 or so distinct CDR3 sequences, less than 35% of which are singletons. Material: PBMCs or a T cell subset sorted from them (not recorded which). The receptor set was obtained from a man aged 18 to 30 who had mild COVID-19 (a few samples of this study predate the infection). Cell type and time point are not known. Both conserved end residues are part of each CDR3. D genes are given only for firm matches. A row's size may be missing; if present it is once, few, many or a size class.

NA,NA,TRBV29-1,TRBJ1-1,CSVEGITEAFF,TGCAGCGTTGAAGGGATCACTGAAGCTTTCTTT
TRBD1,many,TRBV5-1,TRBJ1-1,CASSEDRELPEAFF,TGCGCCAGCAGCGAGGACAGGGAACTGCCTGAAGCTTTCTTT
NA,NA,TRBV4-1,TRBJ2-7,CASSQGTHAGEQYF,TGCGCCAGCAGCCAAGGGACACACGCTGGCGAGCAGTACTTC
NA,few,TRBV30,TRBJ2-7,CAWSVWGEQYF,TGTGCCTGGAGTGTATGGGGGGAGCAGTACTTC
NA,few,TRBV4-3,TRBJ2-1,CASSLEEGSSYNEQFF,TGCGCCAGCAGCCTAGAGGAAGGGAGCTCCTACAATGAGCAGTTCTTC
NA,NA,TRBV27,TRBJ2-3,CASSLRILASTDTQYF,TGTGCCAGCAGTTTAAGAATACTTGCTAGCACAGATACGCAGTATTTT
NA,few,TRBV7-9,TRBJ2-7,CASSFILKPYEQYF,TGTGCCAGCAGCTTTATTCTGAAACCTTACGAGCAGTACTTC
NA,NA,TRBV20-1,TRBJ2-7,CSARSFSSHEQYF,TGCAGTGCTAGATCCTTTAGCTCCCACGAGCAGTACTTC
NA,NA,TRBV27,TRBJ1-2,CASSFGRNYGYTF,TGTGCCAGCAGTTTTGGCAGAAACTATGGCTACACCTTC
NA,NA,TRBV10-3,TRBJ1-1,CAISEVDTEAFF,TGTGCCATCAGTGAGGTGGACACTGAAGCTTTCTTT
NA,many,TRBV13,TRBJ2-3,CASSPLRETTTDTQYF,TGTGCCAGCAGCCCCCTCCGGGAAACCACCACAGATACGCAGTATTTT
TRBD1,few,TRBV6-6,TRBJ1-1,CASTPGTGRTAFF,TGTGCCAGCACCCCCGGGACAGGACGGACGGCTTTCTTT
NA,once,TRBV4-2,TRBJ1-1,CASSQEVVYGGSQGNLIF,TGTGCCAGCAGCCAAGAAGTGGTATATGGAGGAAGCCAAGGAAATCTCATCTTT
TRBD1,few,TRBV5-1,TRBJ2-7,CASSSGTGAYEQYF,TGCGCCAGCTCCTCGGGGACAGGGGCGTACGAGCAGTACTTC
NA,NA,TRBV15,TRBJ2-5,CATSSGRDQETQYF,TGTGCCACCAGCAGCGGACGGGACCAAGAGACCCAGTACTTC
NA,few,TRBV7-2,TRBJ2-7,CASSLSSYEQYF,TGTGCCAGCAGCCTAAGCTCCTACGAGCAGTACTTC
NA,few,TRBV4-2,TRBJ2-3,CASSQGSGLFDTQYF,TGTGCCAGCAGCCAAGGGAGCGGTTTGTTCGATACGCAGTATTTT
NA,few,TRBV4-1,TRBJ2-1,CASSQATGTLGEQFF,TGCGCCAGCAGCCAAGCCACCGGGACCTTGGGTGAGCAGTTCTTC
NA,NA,TRBV11-2,TRBJ1-2,CASSRGVYGYTF,TGTGCCAGCAGCAGGGGGGTATATGGCTACACCTTC
NA,few,TRBV7-2,TRBJ2-2,CASSPHWGSGELFF,TGTGCCAGCAGCCCTCACTGGGGCTCCGGGGAGCTGTTTTTT
NA,NA,TRBV9,TRBJ1-3,CASTSTGNTIYF,TGTGCCAGCACGTCGACTGGAAACACCATATATTTT
NA,NA,TRBV20-1,TRBJ2-7,CSATPGALQGYEQYF,TGCAGTGCTACCCCCGGGGCCCTTCAGGGGTACGAGCAGTACTTC